This TCR beta chain is drawn from a study of blood T cell repertoires in COVID-19. Study-wide background: The United States, Italy and Spain supplied acute and convalescent COVID-19 samples.

TCRdb's copy holds only in-frame clones and misses some; the assay was immunoSEQ multiplex PCR. Seen here are over 200,000 clones, about 85% observed once, and the top ten hold 18%. V was trimmed by 0 bases and J by 3 bases, leaving 13 bases between them. CDR1 and CDR2 (germline): SGHNT, YYREEE (reference sequence). The CDR3 has 15 residues. Sequenced material: PBMCs or T cells enriched from blood (not recorded which). V gene TRBV5-4 combines with J gene TRBJ2-7, with D perhaps TRBD1 (5 bases). The sequence was obtained from a man in his forties who had recovered from COVID-19. CDR3 nucleotides: TGTGCCAGCAGCTTGGCGGCAGGGCCCATCTACGAGCAGTACTTC. It yields the protein CASSLAAGPIYEQYF.